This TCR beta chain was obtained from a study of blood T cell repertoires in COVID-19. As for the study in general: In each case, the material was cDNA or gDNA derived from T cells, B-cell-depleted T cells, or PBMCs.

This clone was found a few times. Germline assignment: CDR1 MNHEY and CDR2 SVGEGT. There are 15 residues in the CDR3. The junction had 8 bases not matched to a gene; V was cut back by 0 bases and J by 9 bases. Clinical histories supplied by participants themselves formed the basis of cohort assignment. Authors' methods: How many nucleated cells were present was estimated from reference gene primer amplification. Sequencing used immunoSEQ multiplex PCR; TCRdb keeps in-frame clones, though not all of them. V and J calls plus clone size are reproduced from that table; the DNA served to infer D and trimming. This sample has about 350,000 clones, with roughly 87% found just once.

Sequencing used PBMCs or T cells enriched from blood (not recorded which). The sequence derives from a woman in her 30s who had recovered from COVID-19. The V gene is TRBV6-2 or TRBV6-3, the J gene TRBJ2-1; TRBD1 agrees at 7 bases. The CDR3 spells CASSYSKEGGGEQFF. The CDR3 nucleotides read TGTGCCAGCAGTTACTCGAAAGAAGGGGGCGGTGAGCAGTTCTTC.